This T cell receptor beta chain was found in a study of CD8+CD57+ T cells in acquired aplastic anemia (dated by TCRdb to between 2018 and 2020). About the investigation overall: Extracted DNA from sorted CD4+ and CD8+ cells averaged approximately 3 ug, ranging from 0.2 to 27.4 ug. For healthy donor samples, the average read count was about 10 million for CD4+ cells and 11 million to 13 million for CD8+ cells. Broad study findings and their caveats: Roughly 30 CD8+ CDR3 sequences were found to be shared between patients and controls, but these sequences appeared to be highly expressed in patients and within the immunodominant clones of the patients. Between patients and healthy controls, no significant difference in CD8+ Simpson's diversity was found (P=0.060).

Genomic DNA served as template for TCR beta VDJ combination and CDR3 sequence profiling. An Illumina HiSeq 2000 was used for TCR repertoire sequencing. Under the source paper's analysis protocol: TRBV/TRBJ rearrangement plots, CDR3 size and DJ length profiles, and Simpson's diversity index were used to evaluate the repertoires. The most abundant DNA sequence in the deep sequencing data was taken as the immunodominant clone. CDR3 amino acid sequences were checked for sharing across subjects and were also compared against the VDJdb database and published repertoires. The raw public data were reprocessed by TCRdb itself: fastp quality trimming at Q25, MiXCR clonotype calling, in-frame beta chains only. Rows are combined by CDR3 protein, so each entry shows the most common genes and DNA. These V and J calls originate from TCRdb's pipeline instead of the authors' own analysis. Counted in this sample were about 420,000 distinct CDR3 sequences; about two thirds of them appeared once. The biggest ten clones account for 3% to 4.5% of the sample.

TCR repertoires of sorted CD4+ and CD8+ blood T cells from severe aplastic anemia patients and healthy subjects were deep-sequenced in the study. Ficoll-Paque density gradient centrifugation was used to isolate peripheral blood mononuclear cells. Before DNA extraction, CD4+ and CD8+ T cells were sorted with FACS or magnetic beads. For this clonotype: Its target antigen remains unknown. Per-base quality was not reported, and no clone a single base away is much larger than it.

CDR3 length: 13 amino acids, cysteine to phenylalanine. Only CDR3 DNA is held: 39 bases, read in frame from base 1. V sheds 6 bases and J sheds 5 bases, leaving 13 bases between their ends. The clonotype was recovered from a human donor in good health, serving as a control. The material sequenced was sorted CD4+, CD8+, or CD8+CD57+ T cells (not recorded which) from PBMCs. The chain couples TRBV12-3 or TRBV12-4 to TRBJ2-5; perhaps TRBD2 is the D gene, with 6 bases matching. The nucleotide sequence reads as follows: TGTGCCAGCAGACCTGGACTAACGGAGACCCAGTACTTC. This sequence encodes CASRPGLTETQYF.